This T cell receptor beta chain emerged from a study of CD8 T cells in Susac syndrome. Trimming cost V 3 bases and J 6 bases; bases outside gene matches: 16. CDR3 length: 18 residues. Looked up from germline, CDR1 is MDHEN and CDR2 is SYDVKM. Reverse transcription of about 0.5 to 1 ug RNA was carried out with random hexamers. Amplification of TCR beta CDR3 used immunoSEQ multiplex PCR across 54 Vbeta and 13 Jbeta. TCRdb fed the immunoSEQ multiplex PCR reads into MiXCR, producing one record per CDR3 protein. The table includes 250,000 to 300,000 distinct CDR3 sequences, about 88% detected once. TEMRA cells were FACS-enriched, with CD8+ and CD4+ T cells isolated negatively.

The chain has TRBV28 and TRBJ2-1; 8 bases are a match to TRBD2. This clonotype originated in a human donor with multiple sclerosis. The sample consisted of CD8+ T cells from PBMCs. CDR3 in DNA: TGTGCCAGCAGTTTTAGAAGCGGGAGTCTGAGAATACGCAATGAGCAGTTCTTC. It yields the protein CASSFRSGSLRIRNEQFF.